This T cell receptor (beta chain) emerged from a study of blood T cell repertoires in COVID-19. Background on the study: Collection of acute and convalescent COVID-19 samples took place in the United States, Italy and Spain.

The V segment lost 3 bases and the J segment 1 base; nucleotides outside the gene matches: 6. The CDR3 loop spans 17 amino acids. Germline V gene lookup returns CDR1 LNHDA and CDR2 SQIVND (reference sequence). Original processing notes: Estimation of nucleated cell counts was performed using reference gene primer amplification. Sequencing was performed with immunoSEQ multiplex PCR; in TCRdb, only in-frame clones are kept and a portion is missing. From that table come the V and J calls and clone size; the DNA was used to work out D and trimming. This sample has some 300,000 clones, with 88% found just once.

The TCR originated in a woman younger than 45 who had recovered from COVID-19. The material sequenced was PBMCs or T cells enriched from blood (not recorded which). The chain combines TRBV19 with TRBJ2-4; 10 nucleotides match TRBD2. In DNA form, the CDR3 reads TGTGCCAGTAGTATGCCTAGCGGGAGACCTGCCAAAAACATTCAGTACTTC. Its protein product is CASSMPSGRPAKNIQYF.